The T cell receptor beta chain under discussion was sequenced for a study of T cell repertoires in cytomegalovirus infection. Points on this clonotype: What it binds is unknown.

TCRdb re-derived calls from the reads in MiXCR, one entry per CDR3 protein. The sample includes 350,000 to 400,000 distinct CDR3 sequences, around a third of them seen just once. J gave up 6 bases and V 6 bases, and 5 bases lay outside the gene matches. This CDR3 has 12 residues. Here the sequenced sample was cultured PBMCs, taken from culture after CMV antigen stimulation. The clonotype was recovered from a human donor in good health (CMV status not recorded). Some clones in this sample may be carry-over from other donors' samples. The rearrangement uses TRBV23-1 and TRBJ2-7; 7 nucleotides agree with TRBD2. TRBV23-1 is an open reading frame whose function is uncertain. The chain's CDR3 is CASRIRGVEQYV. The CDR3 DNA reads TGCGCCAGCAGAATTCGGGGGGTCGAGCAGTACGTC.